A selection of T cell receptor beta chains follows, all from one sample in a study of T cell responses to AZD1222 COVID-19 vaccine. Libraries were prepared by immunoSEQ multiplex PCR; TCRdb keeps only in-frame clonotypes and omits some of them. Of roughly 150,000 clones in the sample, around 87% were seen once. The sample in question was peripheral blood, obtained 28 days after the second AZD1222 dose. The receptors originated from an adult who received the AZD1222 COVID-19 vaccine. CDR3s include the opening cysteine and the closing phenylalanine or tryptophan. The D gene is left open where the match is weak. Only some rows state a clone size, as once, few, many or a class for expanded clones.

cdr3_aa,cdr3_nt,d_call,j_call,clone_size,v_call
CASGSGSGELFF,TGTGCCAGCGGTTCAGGGTCCGGGGAGCTGTTTTTT,-,TRBJ2-2,few,TRBV6-5
CASSLIRGIEQFF,TGTGCCAGCAGTCTGATTAGGGGGATTGAGCAGTTCTTC,-,TRBJ2-1,-,TRBV6-2/TRBV6-3
CAWGQGTTGEQYF,TGTGCCTGGGGACAGGGAACGACGGGGGAGCAGTACTTC,TRBD1,TRBJ2-7,-,TRBV30
CASSIETDTEAFF,TGTGCCAGTAGTATAGAGACCGACACTGAAGCTTTCTTT,-,TRBJ1-1,once,TRBV19
CASSGGRTSNQPQHF,TGTGCCAGCAGTGGAGGCAGGACGTCGAATCAGCCCCAGCATTTT,-,TRBJ1-5,-,TRBV2
CASSLEASEAFF,TGCGCCAGCAGCTTGGAAGCCTCTGAAGCTTTCTTT,-,TRBJ1-1,-,TRBV5-1
CAISDFRAAYEQYF,TGTGCCATCAGTGATTTCCGGGCCGCCTACGAGCAGTACTTC,-,TRBJ2-7,-,TRBV10-3
CASTMGQSYNEQFF,TGTGCCAGCACCATGGGGCAGAGCTACAATGAGCAGTTCTTC,-,TRBJ2-1,once,TRBV7-2
CASSLPGAGTYGYTF,TGTGCCAGCAGTTTACCGGGGGCAGGGACCTATGGCTACACCTTC,-,TRBJ1-2,-,TRBV28
CASSPPRGGTDTQYF,TGTGCCAGCTCACCACCGCGGGGAGGCACAGATACGCAGTATTTT,-,TRBJ2-3,-,TRBV18
CASSVRGQGVYEQYF,TGCGCCAGCAGCGTAAGGGGACAGGGGGTTTACGAGCAGTACTTC,TRBD1,TRBJ2-7,-,TRBV5-1
CASSVAQGGGTEAFF,TGTGCCAGCAGCGTAGCCCAGGGGGGGGGCACTGAAGCTTTCTTT,TRBD1,TRBJ1-1,-,TRBV9
CATSDWGAGSYNEQFF,TGTGCCACCAGTGATTGGGGTGCGGGCTCCTACAATGAGCAGTTCTTC,-,TRBJ2-1,few,TRBV24-1
CASRTYSNQPQHF,TGTGCCAGCAGGACCTATAGCAATCAGCCCCAGCATTTT,-,TRBJ1-5,few,TRBV27
CAWSSPSLAGPYNEQFF,TGTGCCTGGAGTTCCCCTTCACTAGCGGGCCCTTACAATGAGCAGTTCTTC,TRBD2,TRBJ2-1,-,TRBV30
CASSLEQGREQYF,TGTGCCAGCAGCTTAGAACAGGGGAGGGAGCAGTACTTC,-,TRBJ2-7,-,TRBV7-2
CASSPGGALYGYTF,TGTGCCAGCAGCCCCGGTGGGGCGCTCTATGGCTACACCTTC,-,TRBJ1-2,-,TRBV6-2/TRBV6-3
CAWSVRRDDGYTF,TGTGCCTGGAGTGTACGCAGGGATGATGGCTACACCTTC,-,TRBJ1-2,-,TRBV30
CASSPGEGRMGNTIYF,TGTGCCAGCTCACCAGGAGAAGGGAGAATGGGAAACACCATATATTTT,-,TRBJ1-3,once,TRBV18
CASSPRGQETQYF,TGTGCCAGCAGCCCCCGGGGGCAAGAGACCCAGTACTTC,-,TRBJ2-5,-,TRBV3-1/TRBV3-2
CASSLPRSIGRNQPQHF,TGTGCCAGCTCCCTCCCCCGATCAATTGGGCGCAATCAGCCCCAGCATTTT,-,TRBJ1-5,-,TRBV28
CASSEGGSSYEQYF,TGTGCCAGCAGTGAAGGCGGGAGTTCCTACGAGCAGTACTTC,TRBD2,TRBJ2-7,-,TRBV2
CASSPIRETQYF,TGTGCCAGCAGCCCGATCCGAGAGACCCAGTACTTC,-,TRBJ2-5,once,TRBV12-3/TRBV12-4
CASSWSDRVTEAFF,TGTGCCAGCAGCTGGTCGGACAGAGTCACTGAAGCTTTCTTT,-,TRBJ1-1,-,TRBV5-6
CASSLTTSNEQFF,TGTGCCAGCAGCCTTACGACCTCCAATGAGCAGTTCTTC,-,TRBJ2-1,-,TRBV7-9
CASSSETGTEAFF,TGTGCCAGCTCATCCGAGACGGGAACTGAAGCTTTCTTT,-,TRBJ1-1,-,TRBV18
CASSPGPSYNEQFF,TGTGCCAGCAGCCCGGGACCCAGCTACAATGAGCAGTTCTTC,-,TRBJ2-1,-,TRBV6-2/TRBV6-3
CASSHADTQYF,TGTGCCAGCAGCCACGCCGATACGCAGTATTTT,-,TRBJ2-3,-,TRBV6-5
CASSQGLLQETQYF,TGCGCCAGCAGCCAGGGACTGCTTCAAGAGACCCAGTACTTC,-,TRBJ2-5,-,TRBV5-1
CSVVGRGYNEQFF,TGCAGCGTTGTGGGCAGGGGATACAATGAGCAGTTCTTC,-,TRBJ2-1,-,TRBV29-1
CASIRGPGTEAFF,TGTGCCAGTATTAGGGGGCCGGGGACTGAAGCTTTCTTT,TRBD1,TRBJ1-1,-,TRBV19
CASSSRQGGQPQHF,TGTGCCAGCAGCTCCAGGCAGGGCGGCCAGCCCCAGCATTTT,-,TRBJ1-5,-,TRBV7-2
CASRRTGGPSLEQYF,TGTGCCAGCAGGAGGACAGGCGGCCCCTCTCTCGAGCAGTACTTC,TRBD1,TRBJ2-7,-,TRBV28
CASSSGQSYGYTF,TGCGCCAGCAGCTCCGGACAGAGCTATGGCTACACCTTC,-,TRBJ1-2,-,TRBV5-1
CASSLSGGVFQPQHF,TGTGCCAGCAGTTTATCGGGGGGCGTCTTTCAGCCCCAGCATTTT,-,TRBJ1-5,-,TRBV28
CASSLEGQASGYTF,TGTGCCAGCAGCTTGGAAGGACAGGCGTCCGGCTACACCTTC,TRBD1,TRBJ1-2,once,TRBV5-4
CASRGDLGLEAFF,TGTGCCAGCAGGGGGGACCTAGGGCTTGAAGCTTTCTTT,-,TRBJ1-1,-,TRBV12-3/TRBV12-4
CASSRGEQETQYF,TGTGCTAGCTCCAGAGGAGAACAAGAGACCCAGTACTTC,-,TRBJ2-5,-,TRBV7-7
CASSEAVVPAGGYTF,TGTGCCAGCAGTGAAGCGGTGGTACCGGCGGGAGGCTACACCTTC,-,TRBJ1-2,-,TRBV6-1
CASSGEGGRTGNQPQHF,TGTGCCAGCAGTGGGGAGGGAGGTAGGACAGGGAATCAGCCCCAGCATTTT,TRBD1,TRBJ1-5,-,TRBV6-1
CASSLTSGSSGNTIYF,TGCGCCAGCAGCTTGACGTCCGGTAGCTCTGGAAACACCATATATTTT,-,TRBJ1-3,-,TRBV5-1
CAWSVNYEQYF,TGTGCCTGGAGTGTTAACTACGAGCAGTACTTC,-,TRBJ2-7,-,TRBV30
CASKGVQGVGYEQYF,TGTGCCAGCAAGGGAGTTCAGGGGGTAGGCTACGAGCAGTACTTC,TRBD1,TRBJ2-7,-,TRBV28
CAPTGQERFSGNTIYF,TGTGCCCCCACGGGGCAGGAGAGATTCTCTGGAAACACCATATATTTT,-,TRBJ1-3,-,TRBV24-1
CASSVKSGNQETQYF,TGTGCTAGCAGCGTAAAATCAGGGAACCAAGAGACCCAGTACTTC,-,TRBJ2-5,-,TRBV7-7
CATSRGPGLAERYEQYF,TGTGCCACCAGCAGAGGACCGGGACTAGCGGAGCGCTACGAGCAGTACTTC,TRBD2,TRBJ2-7,-,TRBV15
CASSDLTRLAGANEQFF,TGTGCCAGCAGTGATCTAACTCGACTAGCGGGAGCAAATGAGCAGTTCTTC,TRBD2,TRBJ2-1,-,TRBV25-1
CASSLAPAPVPNTGELFF,TGTGCCAGCAGCTTAGCGCCGGCTCCAGTCCCGAACACCGGGGAGCTGTTTTTT,-,TRBJ2-2,-,TRBV7-6